This TCR beta chain was observed in a study of T-cell memory formation after mild COVID-19. Study overall: Largely, the TCR clusters proved donor specific.

The germline V gene has CDR1 ENHRY and CDR2 SYGVKD. V lost 3 bases and J 5 bases, leaving 12 bases between the germline ends. CDR3 length: 14 amino acids. TCRdb used MiXCR to reprocess the 5' RACE reads, holding one entry per CDR3 protein. The table includes hundreds of thousands of distinct CDR3 sequences, 15% to 20% detected once. V and J are TRBV10-3 and TRBJ2-3; TRBD1 or TRBD2 may be the D gene (6 bases each). This TCR came from a man between 18 and 35 years old who had mild COVID-19 (a few samples of this study predate the infection). Cell type and time point are not known. The sequencing input was PBMCs or a T cell subset sorted from them (not recorded which). CDR3 amino acids: CAISDGGAGDTQYF. In DNA form, the CDR3 reads TGTGCCATCAGTGACGGGGGCGCGGGAGATACGCAGTATTTT.